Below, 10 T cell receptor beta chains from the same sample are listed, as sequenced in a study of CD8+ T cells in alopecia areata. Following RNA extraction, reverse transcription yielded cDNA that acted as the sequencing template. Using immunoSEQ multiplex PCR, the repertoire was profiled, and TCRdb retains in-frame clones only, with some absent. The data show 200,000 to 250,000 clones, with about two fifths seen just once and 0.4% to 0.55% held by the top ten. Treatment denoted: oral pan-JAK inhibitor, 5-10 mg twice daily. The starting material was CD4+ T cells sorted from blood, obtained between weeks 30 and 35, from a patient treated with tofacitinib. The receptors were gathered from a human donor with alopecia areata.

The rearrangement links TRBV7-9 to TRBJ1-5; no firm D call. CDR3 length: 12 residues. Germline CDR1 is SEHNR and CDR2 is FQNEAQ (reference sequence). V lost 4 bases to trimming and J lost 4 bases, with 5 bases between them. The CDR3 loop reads CASSSQNQPQHF. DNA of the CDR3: TGTGCCAGCAGCTCCCAAAATCAGCCCCAGCATTTT.

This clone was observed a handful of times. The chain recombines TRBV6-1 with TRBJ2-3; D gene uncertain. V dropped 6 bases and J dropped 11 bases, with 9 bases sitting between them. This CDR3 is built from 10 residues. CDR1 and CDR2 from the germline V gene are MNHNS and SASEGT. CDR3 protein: CASSSMGQYF. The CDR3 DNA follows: TGTGCCAGCAGCTCCATGGGGCAGTATTTT.

The CDR3 DNA is TGTGCCAGCAGCCCCCCCGAGGGGACACTACCCTACAATGAGCAGTTCTTC. Amino acids: CASSPPEGTLPYNEQFF. V gene TRBV9 combines with J gene TRBJ2-1; D is possibly TRBD1 (6 bases). Germline CDR1 and CDR2: SGDLS and YYNGEE. The CDR3 runs to 17 residues. Trimming took 4 bases from V and 2 from J, leaving 19 bases between them.

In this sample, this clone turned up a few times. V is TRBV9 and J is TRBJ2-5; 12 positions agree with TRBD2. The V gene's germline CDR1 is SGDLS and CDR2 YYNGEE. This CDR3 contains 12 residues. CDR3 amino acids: CARLAGVETQYF. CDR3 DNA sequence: TGTGCTCGACTAGCGGGAGTTGAGACCCAGTACTTC. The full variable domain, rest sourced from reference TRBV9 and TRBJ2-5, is DSGVTQTPKHLITATGQRVTLRCSPRSGDLSVYWYQQSLDQGLQFLIQYYNGEERAKGNILERFSAQQFPDLHSELNLSSLELGDSALYFCARLAGVETQYFGPGTRLLVL.

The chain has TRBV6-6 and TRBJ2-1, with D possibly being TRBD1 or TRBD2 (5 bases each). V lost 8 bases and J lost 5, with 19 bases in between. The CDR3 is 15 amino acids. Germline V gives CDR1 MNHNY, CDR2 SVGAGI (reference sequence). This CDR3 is CASEGRHTINNEQFF. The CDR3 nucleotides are TGTGCCAGCGAGGGACGGCATACAATTAACAATGAGCAGTTCTTC.

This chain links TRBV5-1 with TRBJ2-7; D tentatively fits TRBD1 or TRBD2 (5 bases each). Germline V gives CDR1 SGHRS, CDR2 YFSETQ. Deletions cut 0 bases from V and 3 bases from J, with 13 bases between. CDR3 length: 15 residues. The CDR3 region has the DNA TGCGCCAGCAGCTTGGGGGGGTCCAAGAACTACGAGCAGTACTTC. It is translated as CASSLGGSKNYEQYF.

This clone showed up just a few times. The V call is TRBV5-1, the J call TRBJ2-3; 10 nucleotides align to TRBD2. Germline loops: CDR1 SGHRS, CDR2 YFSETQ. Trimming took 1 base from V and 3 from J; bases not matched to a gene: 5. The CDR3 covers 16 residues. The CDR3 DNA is TGCGCCAGCAGCTTGCAAGCGGGGGGGCCAACAGATACGCAGTATTTT. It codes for CASSLQAGGPTDTQYF. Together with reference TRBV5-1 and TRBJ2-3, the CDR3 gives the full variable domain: KAGVTQTPRYLIKTRGQQVTLSCSPISGHRSVSWYQQTPGQGLQFLFEYFSETQRNKGNFPGRFSGRQFSNSRSEMNVSTLELGDSALYLCASSLQAGGPTDTQYFGPGTRLTVL.

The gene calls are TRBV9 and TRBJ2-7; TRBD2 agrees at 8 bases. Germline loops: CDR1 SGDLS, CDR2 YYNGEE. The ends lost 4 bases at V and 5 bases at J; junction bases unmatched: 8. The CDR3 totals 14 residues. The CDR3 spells CASSPRGGVDEQYF. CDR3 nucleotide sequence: TGTGCCAGCAGCCCCCGGGGGGGCGTCGACGAGCAGTACTTC. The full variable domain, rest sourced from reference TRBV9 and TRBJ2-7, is DSGVTQTPKHLITATGQRVTLRCSPRSGDLSVYWYQQSLDQGLQFLIQYYNGEERAKGNILERFSAQQFPDLHSELNLSSLELGDSALYFCASSPRGGVDEQYFGPGTRLTVT.

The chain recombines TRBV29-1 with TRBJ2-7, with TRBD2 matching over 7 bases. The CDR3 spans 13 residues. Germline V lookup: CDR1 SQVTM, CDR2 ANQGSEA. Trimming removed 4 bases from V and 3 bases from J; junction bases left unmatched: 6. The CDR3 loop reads CSVVASGFYEQYF. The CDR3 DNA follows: TGCAGCGTTGTGGCTAGCGGCTTCTACGAGCAGTACTTC.

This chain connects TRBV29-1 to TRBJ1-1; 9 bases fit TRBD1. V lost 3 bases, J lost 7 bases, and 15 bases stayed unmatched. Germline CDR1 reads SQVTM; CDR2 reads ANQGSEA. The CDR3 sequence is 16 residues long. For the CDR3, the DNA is TGCAGCGTTGATTCTCTAGGACAGGGGCCCCGGCTTGAAGCTTTCTTT. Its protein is CSVDSLGQGPRLEAFF.